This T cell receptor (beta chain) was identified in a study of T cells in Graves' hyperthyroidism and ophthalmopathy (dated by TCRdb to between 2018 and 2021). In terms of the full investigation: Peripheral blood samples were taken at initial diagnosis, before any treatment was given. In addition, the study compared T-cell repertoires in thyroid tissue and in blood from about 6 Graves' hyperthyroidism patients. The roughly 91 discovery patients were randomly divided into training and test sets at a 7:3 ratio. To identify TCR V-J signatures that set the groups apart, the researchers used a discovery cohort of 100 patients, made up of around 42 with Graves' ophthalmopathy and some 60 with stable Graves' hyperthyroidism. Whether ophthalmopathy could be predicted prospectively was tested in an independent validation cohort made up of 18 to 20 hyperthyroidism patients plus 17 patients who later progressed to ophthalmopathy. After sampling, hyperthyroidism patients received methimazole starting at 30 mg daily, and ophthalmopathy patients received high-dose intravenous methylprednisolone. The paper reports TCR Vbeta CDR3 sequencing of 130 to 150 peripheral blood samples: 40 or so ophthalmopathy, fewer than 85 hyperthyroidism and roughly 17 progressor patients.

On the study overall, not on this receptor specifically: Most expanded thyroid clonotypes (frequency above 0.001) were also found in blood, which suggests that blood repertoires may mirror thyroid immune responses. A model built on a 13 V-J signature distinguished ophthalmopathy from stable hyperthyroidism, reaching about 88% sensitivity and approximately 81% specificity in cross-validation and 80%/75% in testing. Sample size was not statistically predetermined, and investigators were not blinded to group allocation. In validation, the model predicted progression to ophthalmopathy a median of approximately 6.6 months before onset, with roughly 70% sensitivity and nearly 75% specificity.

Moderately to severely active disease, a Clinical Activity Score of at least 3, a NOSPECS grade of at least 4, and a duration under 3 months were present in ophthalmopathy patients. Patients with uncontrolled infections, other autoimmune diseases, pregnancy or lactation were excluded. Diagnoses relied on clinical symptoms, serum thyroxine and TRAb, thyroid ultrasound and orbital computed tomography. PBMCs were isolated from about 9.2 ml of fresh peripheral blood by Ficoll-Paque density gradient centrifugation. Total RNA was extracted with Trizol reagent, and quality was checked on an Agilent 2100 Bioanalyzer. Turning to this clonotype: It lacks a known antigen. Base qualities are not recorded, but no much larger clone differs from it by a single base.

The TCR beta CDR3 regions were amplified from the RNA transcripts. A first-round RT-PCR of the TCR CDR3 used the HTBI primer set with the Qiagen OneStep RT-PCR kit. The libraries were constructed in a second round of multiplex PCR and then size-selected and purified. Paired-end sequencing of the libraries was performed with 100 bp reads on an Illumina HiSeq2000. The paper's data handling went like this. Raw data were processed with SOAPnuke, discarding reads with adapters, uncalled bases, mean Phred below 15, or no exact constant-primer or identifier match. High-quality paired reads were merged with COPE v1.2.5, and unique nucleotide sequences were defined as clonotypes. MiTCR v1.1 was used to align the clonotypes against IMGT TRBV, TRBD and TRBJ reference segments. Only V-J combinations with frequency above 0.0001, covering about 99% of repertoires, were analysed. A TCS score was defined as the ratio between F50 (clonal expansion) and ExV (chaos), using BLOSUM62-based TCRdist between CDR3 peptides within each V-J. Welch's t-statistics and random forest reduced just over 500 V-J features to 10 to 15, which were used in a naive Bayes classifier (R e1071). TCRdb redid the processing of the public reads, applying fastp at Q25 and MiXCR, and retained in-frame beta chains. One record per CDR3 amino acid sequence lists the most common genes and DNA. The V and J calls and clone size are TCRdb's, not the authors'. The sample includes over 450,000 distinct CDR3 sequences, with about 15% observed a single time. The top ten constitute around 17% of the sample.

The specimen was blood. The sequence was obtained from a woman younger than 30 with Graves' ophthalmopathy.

The CDR3 loop reads CASSLSRTGPYEQYF. The DNA sequence is as follows: TGTGCCAGCAGTTTAAGTAGGACAGGGCCCTACGAGCAGTACTTC. The chain uses TRBV27 and TRBJ2-7, with 8 central nucleotides matching TRBD1. V is trimmed back by 2 bases and J by 2 bases, and the junction contains 5 bases that no gene match accounts for. The CDR3 spans 15 residues, from the cysteine through the phenylalanine. This entry keeps only the CDR3 DNA: 45 bases, framed from base 1. CDR1 is given as MNHEY and CDR2 as SMNVEV, both from the germline V gene (reference sequence).